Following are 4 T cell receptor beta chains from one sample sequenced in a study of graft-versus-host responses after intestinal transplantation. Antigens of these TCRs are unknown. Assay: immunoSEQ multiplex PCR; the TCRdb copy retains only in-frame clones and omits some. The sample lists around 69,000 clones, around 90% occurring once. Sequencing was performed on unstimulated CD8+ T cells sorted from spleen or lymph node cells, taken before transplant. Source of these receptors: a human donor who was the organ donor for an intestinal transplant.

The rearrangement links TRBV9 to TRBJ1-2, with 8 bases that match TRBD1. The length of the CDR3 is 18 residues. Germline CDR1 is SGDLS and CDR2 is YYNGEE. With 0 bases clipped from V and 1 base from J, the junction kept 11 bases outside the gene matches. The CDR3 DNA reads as TGTGCCAGCAGCGTAGGGGGTGGGTGGGGACAGGATAACTATGGCTACACCTTC. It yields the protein CASSVGGGWGQDNYGYTF.

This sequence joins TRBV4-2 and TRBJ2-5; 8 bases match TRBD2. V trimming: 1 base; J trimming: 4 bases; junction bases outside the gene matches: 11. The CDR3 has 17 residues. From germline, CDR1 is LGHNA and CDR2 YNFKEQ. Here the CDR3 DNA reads TGTGCCAGCAGCCAAGGGGATGGCGGGGGGTATGGAGAGACCCAGTACTTC. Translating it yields CASSQGDGGGYGETQYF.

The CDR3 region has the DNA TGTGCCAGCAGCTTATCAGGGCAGGGACAATACAATGAGCAGTTCTTC. It yields the protein CASSLSGQGQYNEQFF. The chain couples TRBV7-9 to TRBJ2-1; a possible D gene is TRBD1 (6 bases). Germline values: CDR1 SEHNR, CDR2 FQNEAQ (reference sequence). With 2 bases removed from V and 4 bases from J, the gap between germline ends came to 15 bases. The CDR3 covers 16 residues.

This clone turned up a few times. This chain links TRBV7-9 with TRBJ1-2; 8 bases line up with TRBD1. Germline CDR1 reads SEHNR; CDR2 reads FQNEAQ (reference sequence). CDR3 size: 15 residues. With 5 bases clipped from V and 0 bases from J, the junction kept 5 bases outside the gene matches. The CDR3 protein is CASSDTGGSNYGYTF. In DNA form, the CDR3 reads TGTGCCAGCAGCGATACAGGGGGTTCTAACTATGGCTACACCTTC.